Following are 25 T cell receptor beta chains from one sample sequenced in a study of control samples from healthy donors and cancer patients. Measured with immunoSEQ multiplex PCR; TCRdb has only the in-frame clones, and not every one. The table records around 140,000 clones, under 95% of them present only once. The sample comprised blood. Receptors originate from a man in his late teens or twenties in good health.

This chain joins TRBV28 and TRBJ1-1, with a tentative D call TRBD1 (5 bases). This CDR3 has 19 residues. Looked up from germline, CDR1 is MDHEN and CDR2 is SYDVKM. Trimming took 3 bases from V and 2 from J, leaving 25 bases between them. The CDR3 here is CASSLGSGGSGKFNTEAFF. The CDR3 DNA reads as TGTGCCAGCAGTTTGGGCAGCGGCGGGTCAGGGAAGTTTAACACTGAAGCTTTCTTT.

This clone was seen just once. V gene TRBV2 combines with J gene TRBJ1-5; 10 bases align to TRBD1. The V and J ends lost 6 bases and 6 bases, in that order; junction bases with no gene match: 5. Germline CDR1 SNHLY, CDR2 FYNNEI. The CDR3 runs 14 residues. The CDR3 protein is CASSGQGGSQPQHF. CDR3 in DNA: TGTGCCAGCAGCGGACAGGGGGGATCTCAGCCCCAGCATTTT.

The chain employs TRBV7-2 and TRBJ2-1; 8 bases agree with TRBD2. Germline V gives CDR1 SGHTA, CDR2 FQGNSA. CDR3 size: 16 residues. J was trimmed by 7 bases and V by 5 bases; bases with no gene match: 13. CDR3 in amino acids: CASSTLAGIFRNEQFF. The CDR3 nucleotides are TGTGCCAGCAGCACATTAGCGGGGATCTTTAGGAATGAGCAGTTCTTC.

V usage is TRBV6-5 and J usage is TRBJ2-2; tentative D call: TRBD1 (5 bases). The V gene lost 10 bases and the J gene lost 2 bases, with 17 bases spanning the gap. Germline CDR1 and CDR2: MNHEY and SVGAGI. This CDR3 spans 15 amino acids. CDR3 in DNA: TGTGCCACCAACCGACAGCGTTCAAACACCGGGGAGCTGTTTTTT. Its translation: CATNRQRSNTGELFF.

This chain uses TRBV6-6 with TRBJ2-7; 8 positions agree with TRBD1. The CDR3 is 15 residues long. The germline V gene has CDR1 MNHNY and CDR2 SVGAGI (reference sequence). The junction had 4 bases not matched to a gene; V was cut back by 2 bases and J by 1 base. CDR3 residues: CASSYPGTGSYEQYF. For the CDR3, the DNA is TGTGCCAGCAGTTACCCCGGGACAGGATCCTACGAGCAGTACTTC.

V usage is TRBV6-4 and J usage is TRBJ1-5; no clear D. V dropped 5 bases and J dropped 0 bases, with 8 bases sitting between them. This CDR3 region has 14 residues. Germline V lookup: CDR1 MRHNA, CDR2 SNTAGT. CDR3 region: CASSLPYSNQPQHF. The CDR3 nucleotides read TGTGCCAGCAGTCTCCCTTATAGCAATCAGCCCCAGCATTTT.

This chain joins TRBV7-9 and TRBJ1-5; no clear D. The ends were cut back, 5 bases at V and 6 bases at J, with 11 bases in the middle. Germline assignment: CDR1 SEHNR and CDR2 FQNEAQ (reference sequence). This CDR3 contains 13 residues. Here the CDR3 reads CASSPEGRQPQHF. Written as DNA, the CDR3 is TGTGCCAGCAGCCCGGAAGGCCGTCAGCCCCAGCATTTT.

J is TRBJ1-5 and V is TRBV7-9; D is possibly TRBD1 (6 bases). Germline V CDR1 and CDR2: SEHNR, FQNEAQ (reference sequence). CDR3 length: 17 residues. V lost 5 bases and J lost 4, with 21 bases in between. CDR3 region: CASSGGGAYPENQPQHF. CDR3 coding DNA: TGTGCCAGCAGCGGAGGGGGGGCCTACCCCGAAAATCAGCCCCAGCATTTT.

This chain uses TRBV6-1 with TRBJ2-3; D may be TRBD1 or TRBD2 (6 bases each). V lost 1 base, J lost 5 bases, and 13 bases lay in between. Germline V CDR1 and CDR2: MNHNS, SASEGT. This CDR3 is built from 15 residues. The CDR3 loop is CASSEGGGQGDTQYF. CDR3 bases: TGTGCCAGCAGTGAAGGAGGGGGGCAAGGAGATACGCAGTATTTT.

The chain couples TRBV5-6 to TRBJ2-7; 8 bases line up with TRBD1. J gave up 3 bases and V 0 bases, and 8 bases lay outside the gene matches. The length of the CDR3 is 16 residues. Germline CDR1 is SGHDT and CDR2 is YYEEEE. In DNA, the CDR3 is TGTGCCAGCAGCTTGGCCTGGACAGGGCGAAGCTACGAGCAGTACTTC. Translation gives CASSLAWTGRSYEQYF.

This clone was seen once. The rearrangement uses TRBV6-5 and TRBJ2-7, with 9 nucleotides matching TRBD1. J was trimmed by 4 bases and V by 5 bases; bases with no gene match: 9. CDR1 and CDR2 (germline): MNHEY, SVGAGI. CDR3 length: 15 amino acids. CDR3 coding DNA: TGTGCCAGCAGTAGCCCGACAGGGGGTAGTTACGAGCAGTACTTC. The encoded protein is CASSSPTGGSYEQYF.

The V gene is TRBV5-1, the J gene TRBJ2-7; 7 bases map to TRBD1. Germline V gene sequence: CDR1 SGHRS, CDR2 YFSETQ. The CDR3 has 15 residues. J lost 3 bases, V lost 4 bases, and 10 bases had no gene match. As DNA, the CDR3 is TGCGCCAGCAGCCAATCCCCGGGACAGATCTACGAGCAGTACTTC. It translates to CASSQSPGQIYEQYF.

The CDR3 sequence is CASSATTGTTGELFF. The CDR3 DNA reads TGTGCCAGCAGTGCAACGACAGGGACCACCGGGGAGCTGTTTTTT. The V call is TRBV6-2 or TRBV6-3, the J call TRBJ2-2; 7 nucleotides match TRBD1. J was trimmed by 4 bases and V by 5 bases; bases with no gene match: 7. Per germline, CDR1 MNHEY and CDR2 SVGEGT. CDR3 length: 15 residues.

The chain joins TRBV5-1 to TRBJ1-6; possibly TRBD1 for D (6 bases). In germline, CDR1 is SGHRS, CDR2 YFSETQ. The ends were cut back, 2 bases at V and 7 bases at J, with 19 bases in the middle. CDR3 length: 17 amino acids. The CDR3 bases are TGCGCCAGCAGCTTAAGAGGGACATTTTTCGGGAATTCACCCCTCCACTTT. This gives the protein CASSLRGTFFGNSPLHF.

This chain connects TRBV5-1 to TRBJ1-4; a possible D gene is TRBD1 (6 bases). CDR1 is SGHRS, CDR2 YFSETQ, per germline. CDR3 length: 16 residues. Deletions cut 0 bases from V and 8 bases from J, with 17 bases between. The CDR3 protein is CASSLGTALSREKLFF. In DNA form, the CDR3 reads TGCGCCAGCAGCTTGGGGACAGCCCTATCAAGGGAAAAACTGTTTTTT.

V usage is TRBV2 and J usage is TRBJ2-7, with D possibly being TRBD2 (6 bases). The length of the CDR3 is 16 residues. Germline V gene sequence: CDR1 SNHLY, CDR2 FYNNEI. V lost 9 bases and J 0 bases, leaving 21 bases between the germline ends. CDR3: CARGGLQPFSSYEQYF. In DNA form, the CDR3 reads TGTGCCAGAGGAGGGCTACAGCCCTTTAGCTCCTACGAGCAGTACTTC.

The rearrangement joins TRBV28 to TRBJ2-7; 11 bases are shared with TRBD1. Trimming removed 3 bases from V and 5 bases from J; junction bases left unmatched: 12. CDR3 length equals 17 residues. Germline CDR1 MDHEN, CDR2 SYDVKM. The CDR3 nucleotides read TGTGCCAGCAGTTTTTGGAGGACAGGGGGCGCCCCTGACGAGCAGTACTTC. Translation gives CASSFWRTGGAPDEQYF.

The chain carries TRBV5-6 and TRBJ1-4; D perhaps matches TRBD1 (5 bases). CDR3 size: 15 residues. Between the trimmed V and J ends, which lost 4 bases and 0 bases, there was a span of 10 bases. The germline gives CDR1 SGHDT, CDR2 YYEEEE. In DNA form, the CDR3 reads TGTGCCAGCAGCCCGACAGCGTCAACTAATGAAAAACTGTTTTTT. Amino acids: CASSPTASTNEKLFF. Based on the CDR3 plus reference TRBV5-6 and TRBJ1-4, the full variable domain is DAGVTQSPTHLIKTRGQQVTLRCSPKSGHDTVSWYQQALGQGPQFIFQYYEEEERQRGNFPDRFSGHQFPNYSSELNVNALLLGDSALYLCASSPTASTNEKLFFGSGTQLSVL.

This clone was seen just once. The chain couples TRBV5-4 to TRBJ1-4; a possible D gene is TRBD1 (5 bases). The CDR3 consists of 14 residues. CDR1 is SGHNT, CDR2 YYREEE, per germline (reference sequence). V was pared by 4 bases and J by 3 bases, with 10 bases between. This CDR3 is CASSTGRPNEKLFF. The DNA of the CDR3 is TGTGCCAGCAGCACGGGACGGCCTAATGAAAAACTGTTTTTT. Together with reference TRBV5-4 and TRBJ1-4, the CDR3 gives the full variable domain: ETGVTQSPTHLIKTRGQQVTLRCSSQSGHNTVSWYQQALGQGPQFIFQYYREEENGRGNFPPRFSGLQFPNYSSELNVNALELDDSALYLCASSTGRPNEKLFFGSGTQLSVL.

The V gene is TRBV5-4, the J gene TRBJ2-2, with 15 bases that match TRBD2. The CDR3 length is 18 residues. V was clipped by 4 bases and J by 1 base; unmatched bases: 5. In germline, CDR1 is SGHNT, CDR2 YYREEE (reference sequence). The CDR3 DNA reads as TGTGCCAGCAGCCCCCCGGGACTAGCGGGGGGGAACACCGGGGAGCTGTTTTTT. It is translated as CASSPPGLAGGNTGELFF.

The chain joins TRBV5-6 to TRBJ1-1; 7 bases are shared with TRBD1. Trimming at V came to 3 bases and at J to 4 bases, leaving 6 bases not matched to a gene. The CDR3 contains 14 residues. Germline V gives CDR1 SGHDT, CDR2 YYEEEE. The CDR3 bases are TGTGCCAGCAGCTACTCACAGGGGCCCACTGAAGCTTTCTTT. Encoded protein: CASSYSQGPTEAFF.

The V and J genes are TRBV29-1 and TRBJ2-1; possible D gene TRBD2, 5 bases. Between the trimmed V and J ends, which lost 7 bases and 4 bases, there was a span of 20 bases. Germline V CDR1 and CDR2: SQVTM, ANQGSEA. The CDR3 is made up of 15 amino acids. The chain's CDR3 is CSATRVGSVYNEQFF. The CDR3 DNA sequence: TGCAGCGCCACGCGGGTGGGCAGTGTATACAATGAGCAGTTCTTC.

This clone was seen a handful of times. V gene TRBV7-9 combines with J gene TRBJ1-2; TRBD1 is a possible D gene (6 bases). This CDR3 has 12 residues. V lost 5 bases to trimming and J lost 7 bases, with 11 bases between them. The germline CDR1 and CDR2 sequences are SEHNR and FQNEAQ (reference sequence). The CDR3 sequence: CASSQTGFGYTF. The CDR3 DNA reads TGTGCCAGCAGCCAAACAGGGTTTGGCTACACCTTC.

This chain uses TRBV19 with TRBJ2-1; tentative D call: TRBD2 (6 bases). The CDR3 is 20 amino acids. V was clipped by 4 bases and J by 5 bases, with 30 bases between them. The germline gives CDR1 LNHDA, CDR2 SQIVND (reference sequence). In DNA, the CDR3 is TGTGCCAGTAGTAAGGAGGGGACGGCTTTAAGCCCGGGTCGAAACAATGAGCAGTTCTTC. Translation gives CASSKEGTALSPGRNNEQFF.

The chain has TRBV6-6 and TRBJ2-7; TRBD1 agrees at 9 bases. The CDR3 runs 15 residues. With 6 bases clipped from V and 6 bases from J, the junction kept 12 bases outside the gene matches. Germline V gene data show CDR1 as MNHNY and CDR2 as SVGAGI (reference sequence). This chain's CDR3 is CASSLTGTGYIEQYF. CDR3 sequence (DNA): TGTGCCAGCAGCCTAACCGGGACAGGGTATATCGAGCAGTACTTC.